The 21 T cell receptor beta chains presented below share a single source sample, sequenced in a study of blood T cell repertoires in COVID-19. The method was immunoSEQ multiplex PCR; TCRdb's version includes in-frame clones alone and lacks a portion of them. The sample has roughly 78,000 clones, about 89% seen once. The sample was peripheral blood. These receptor sequences come from a man between 60 and 75 years old with acute or convalescent COVID-19.

This clone appeared a single time. The V and J genes are TRBV5-1 and TRBJ2-7, with D possibly TRBD1 on 6 matching bases. Trimming pared 4 bases from V and 3 bases from J, leaving 20 bases between. The germline V gene encodes CDR1 SGHRS and CDR2 YFSETQ. The CDR3 consists of 16 residues. The CDR3 DNA reads as TGCGCCAGCAGCCCAGGGGCGGGCCAAGACAGCTACGAGCAGTACTTC. Translated: CASSPGAGQDSYEQYF.

This chain uses TRBV7-8 with TRBJ1-4; TRBD1 agrees at 10 bases. V dropped 4 bases and J dropped 8; count of bases not matched to a gene: 4. This CDR3 has 14 residues. Germline CDR1 is SGHVS and CDR2 is FQNEAQ. The CDR3 protein is CASSSDRGREKLFF. DNA of the CDR3: TGTGCCAGCAGCTCGGACAGGGGGAGAGAAAAACTGTTTTTT. Full variable domain (outside the CDR3, taken from reference TRBV7-8 and TRBJ1-4): GAGVSQSPRYKVAKRGQDVALRCDPISGHVSLFWYQQALGQGPEFLTYFQNEAQLDKSGLPSDRFFAERPEGSVSTLKIQRTQQEDSAVYLCASSSDRGREKLFFGSGTQLSVL.

CDR3 nucleotides: TGCGCCAGCAGAATCGACAGGGTGGAGACCCAGTACTTC. This gives the protein CASRIDRVETQYF. V and J are TRBV5-1 and TRBJ2-5; 7 positions match TRBD1. CDR1 and CDR2 from the germline V gene are SGHRS and YFSETQ. Trimming at V came to 5 bases and at J to 5 bases, leaving 6 bases not matched to a gene. The CDR3 length is 13 residues.

The chain is built from TRBV28 and TRBJ2-2, with 9 bases aligning to TRBD2. Germline V gene sequence: CDR1 MDHEN, CDR2 SYDVKM. V trimming: 7 bases; J trimming: 4 bases; junction bases outside the gene matches: 7. This CDR3 spans 15 amino acids. The CDR3 coding sequence is TGTGCCAGCATCCACAGCGGGGGGCGCACCGGGGAGCTGTTTTTT. Its protein product is CASIHSGGRTGELFF.

The chain couples TRBV24-1 to TRBJ2-5; 8 nucleotides match TRBD2. The CDR3 loop spans 14 amino acids. The junction had 8 bases not matched to a gene; V was cut back by 7 bases and J by 5 bases. Germline V gives CDR1 KGHDR, CDR2 SFDVKD. Here the CDR3 reads CATRSSGGWETQYF. The DNA for the CDR3 is TGTGCCACCAGGTCAAGCGGGGGTTGGGAGACCCAGTACTTC.

The chain recombines TRBV2 with TRBJ1-4; D may be TRBD1 (6 bases). The CDR3 covers 15 residues. V was pared by 7 bases and J by 5 bases, with 17 bases between. Germline lookup yields CDR1 SNHLY and CDR2 FYNNEI. The CDR3 nucleotides are TGTGCCAGCACCGACGGGGGGACATACAATGAAAAACTGTTTTTT. Its protein product is CASTDGGTYNEKLFF.

This clone was seen just once. CDR3 loop: CASSLRNRGRGETQYF. The CDR3, as DNA: TGTGCCAGCAGCTTACGTAACAGGGGTCGCGGGGAGACCCAGTACTTC. The chain employs TRBV5-5 and TRBJ2-5, with 7 bases fitting TRBD1. The length of the CDR3 is 16 residues. Unmatched junction bases numbered 12, after V lost 2 bases and J lost 5 bases. Germline CDR1 SGHKS, CDR2 YYEKEE (reference sequence).

Here the CDR3 reads CASSTRGADYGYTF. For the CDR3, the DNA is TGTGCCAGCAGTACCAGGGGAGCGGACTATGGCTACACCTTC. The genes are TRBV27 and TRBJ1-2, with D maybe TRBD1 (6 bases). CDR1 and CDR2 (germline): MNHEY, SMNVEV (reference sequence). The CDR3 loop spans 14 amino acids. Trimming pared 5 bases from V and 3 bases from J, leaving 13 bases between.

J is TRBJ1-6 and V is TRBV19; D may be TRBD1 (6 bases). V gave up 8 bases and J gave up 8 bases, with 13 bases separating them. Germline V gene data show CDR1 as LNHDA and CDR2 as SQIVND (reference sequence). The CDR3 sequence is 13 residues long. The CDR3, as DNA: TGTGCCAGTCGGGAACAGGGAGATTCACCCCTCCACTTT. Translating gives CASREQGDSPLHF. Based on the CDR3 plus reference TRBV19 and TRBJ1-6, the full variable domain is DGGITQSPKYLFRKEGQNVTLSCEQNLNHDAMYWYRQDPGQGLRLIYYSQIVNDFQKGDIAEGYSVSREKKESFPLTVTSAQKNPTAFYLCASREQGDSPLHFGNGTRLTVT.

The chain couples TRBV12-5 to TRBJ2-3, with 8 bases fitting TRBD2. This CDR3 spans 16 amino acids. CDR1 and CDR2 from the germline V gene are LGHNT and FRNRAP. V lost 3 bases to trimming and J lost 3 bases; unmatched junction nucleotides: 8. The CDR3: CASGFVFGRETDTQYF. In nucleotides, the CDR3 is TGTGCTAGTGGTTTCGTGTTCGGGAGGGAGACAGATACGCAGTATTTT.

V is TRBV10-3 and J is TRBJ2-7; 9 bases map to TRBD1. Per the germline V gene, CDR1 is ENHRY and CDR2 is SYGVKD. This CDR3 has 13 amino acids. Unmatched junction bases numbered 7, after V lost 10 bases and J lost 3 bases. The CDR3 loop reads CATDRTGDYEQYF. As DNA, the CDR3 is TGTGCCACCGATCGGACAGGGGACTACGAGCAGTACTTC.

The chain employs TRBV5-1 and TRBJ2-1; D is possibly TRBD1 (7 bases). CDR3 length equals 14 residues. CDR1 SGHRS and CDR2 YFSETQ come from the germline V gene. V shed 0 bases and J shed 8 bases, with 12 bases lying between them. The CDR3 sequence is CASSLGTRGDEQFF. The DNA of the CDR3 is TGCGCCAGCAGCTTGGGGACCAGGGGGGATGAGCAGTTCTTC.

The chain links TRBV7-9 to TRBJ1-6; 9 bases fit TRBD1. The CDR3 runs to 18 residues. The germline V gene encodes CDR1 SEHNR and CDR2 FQNEAQ (reference sequence). After removal of 5 bases from V and 0 bases from J, the junction contained 8 bases not matched to a gene. The CDR3 is CASSHGTGPSSYNSPLHF. The CDR3 nucleotides are TGTGCCAGCAGCCACGGGACAGGGCCGAGCTCCTATAATTCACCCCTCCACTTT.

The chain joins TRBV6-5 to TRBJ1-4, with 8 nucleotides matching TRBD1. Germline V gives CDR1 MNHEY, CDR2 SVGAGI. V was pared by 4 bases and J by 0 bases, with 1 base of the junction left unmatched. The length of the CDR3 is 15 residues. The CDR3 region is CASSWTGSTNEKLFF. CDR3 coding DNA: TGTGCCAGCAGTTGGACAGGGTCAACTAATGAAAAACTGTTTTTT.

The chain recombines TRBV11-3 with TRBJ2-2; D might be TRBD2 (5 bases). Germline CDR1 reads SGHNT; CDR2 reads YENEEA. This CDR3 contains 14 residues. V lost 5 bases, J lost 6 bases, and 13 bases lay in between. DNA for the CDR3: TGTGCCAGCAGCCCGCTCTTCGGGGCCGGGGAGCTGTTTTTT. Residues: CASSPLFGAGELFF.

The J gene is TRBJ2-7, the V gene TRBV19, with D possibly being TRBD2 (6 bases). Germline-derived CDR1 and CDR2 are LNHDA and SQIVND (reference sequence). The CDR3 length is 14 residues. V lost 1 base, J lost 4 bases, and 11 bases lay in between. The CDR3 protein is CASSIAGGLYEQYF. The CDR3 nucleotides are TGTGCCAGTAGTATAGCCGGAGGGTTGTACGAGCAGTACTTC.

The rearrangement uses TRBV4-2 and TRBJ1-4; the D gene is possibly TRBD1 (6 bases). The CDR3 is made up of 17 amino acids. Germline CDR1 reads LGHNA; CDR2 reads YNFKEQ. The V and J ends lost 1 base and 7 bases respectively, with 19 bases between them. The CDR3 is CASSQALSSGVGEKLFF. DNA for the CDR3: TGTGCCAGCAGCCAAGCTCTCTCCTCAGGGGTAGGTGAAAAACTGTTTTTT.

This chain joins TRBV27 and TRBJ1-2; TRBD1 aligns across 11 bases. CDR1 and CDR2 (germline): MNHEY, SMNVEV (reference sequence). With V trimmed by 4 bases and J by 5 bases, 6 bases remained unmatched. The CDR3 has 15 residues. The DNA for the CDR3 is TGTGCCAGCAGTTCTATGGGACAGGGGGAGTATGGCTACACCTTC. Protein product: CASSSMGQGEYGYTF.

The chain couples TRBV28 to TRBJ2-3; 9 bases agree with TRBD2. V was clipped by 6 bases and J by 0 bases; unmatched bases: 7. The CDR3 covers 16 residues. The germline V gene has CDR1 MDHEN and CDR2 SYDVKM. The CDR3 loop is CASSLAGTASTDTQYF. For the CDR3, the DNA is TGTGCCAGCAGCCTAGCGGGGACGGCTAGCACAGATACGCAGTATTTT.

The rearrangement joins TRBV6-5 to TRBJ2-3; the D gene is possibly TRBD2 (6 bases). The CDR3 is 14 amino acids. Trimming removed 8 bases at V and 5 bases at J, with 17 bases between. Per the germline V gene, CDR1 is MNHEY and CDR2 is SVGAGI. CDR3 DNA sequence: TGTGCCAGCGGTCAGCGGGCCGCAGGAGATACGCAGTATTTT. Translated: CASGQRAAGDTQYF.

The rearrangement uses TRBV6-6 and TRBJ1-6; weak D call: TRBD1 (5 bases). The germline V and J ends were trimmed by 4 bases and 9 bases, with 10 bases remaining between them. Germline V lookup: CDR1 MNHNY, CDR2 SVGAGI (reference sequence). The CDR3 is 13 residues long. CDR3 bases: TGTGCCAGCAGTTCAGGGTTAGGTTCACCCCTCCACTTT. It encodes CASSSGLGSPLHF.